The next 32 T cell receptor beta chains were all read from a single sample in a study of blood T cell repertoires in COVID-19. TCRdb's table, derived via immunoSEQ multiplex PCR, lists solely in-frame clones and lacks some. The table shows about 330,000 clones, with around nine tenths occurring only once. Sequenced input: peripheral blood. The receptors originated from a woman between 45 and 65 years old with active or convalescent COVID-19.

V and J are TRBV5-5 and TRBJ2-7; D unresolved. The V gene lost 2 bases and the J gene lost 6 bases, with 24 bases spanning the gap. Germline-derived CDR1 and CDR2 are SGHKS and YYEKEE (reference sequence). The CDR3 is made up of 17 amino acids. The DNA of the CDR3 is TGTGCCAGCAGCTTTCAGCCTAGAGGTCGATTTGTTCTCGAGCAGTACTTC. Protein: CASSFQPRGRFVLEQYF.

This clone came up a few times. The chain couples TRBV5-4 to TRBJ1-2; TRBD1 matches at 8 bases. CDR1 is SGHNT and CDR2 is YYREEE in the germline V gene (reference sequence). The CDR3 length is 16 residues. Trimming removed 2 bases from V and 1 base from J; junction bases left unmatched: 7. As DNA, the CDR3 is TGTGCCAGCAGCTTATCTCAGGGGGCTATTAACTATGGCTACACCTTC. As protein: CASSLSQGAINYGYTF.

V usage is TRBV6-1 and J usage is TRBJ2-3, with 9 bases aligning to TRBD2. This CDR3 is 18 amino acids long. The germline V gene has CDR1 MNHNS and CDR2 SASEGT. V shed 0 bases, J shed 0 bases, and the junction held 7 bases outside the gene matches. DNA of the CDR3: TGTGCCAGCAGTGAAGCGGGTCTAGCGGGGTCTAGCACAGATACGCAGTATTTT. Protein: CASSEAGLAGSSTDTQYF.

The chain has TRBV7-2 and TRBJ2-1; TRBD2 aligns across 8 bases. Trimming removed 1 base from V and 3 bases from J; junction bases left unmatched: 2. The germline V gene encodes CDR1 SGHTA and CDR2 FQGNSA. This CDR3 region has 15 residues. CDR3 sequence (DNA): TGTGCCAGCAGCTTAGGCGGGGGGAACTACAATGAGCAGTTCTTC. Protein: CASSLGGGNYNEQFF.

The chain is built from TRBV5-6 and TRBJ1-5, with no clear D. Trimming removed 4 bases at V and 9 bases at J, with 11 bases between. Germline V gene lookup returns CDR1 SGHDT and CDR2 YYEEEE. This CDR3 is built from 12 residues. The CDR3 loop reads CASSPRRGPQHF. Written as DNA, the CDR3 is TGTGCCAGCAGCCCCCGTCGAGGGCCCCAGCATTTT.

This clone is a singleton in its sample. V is TRBV6-6 and J is TRBJ1-5, with D possibly TRBD1 on 6 matching bases. Germline loops: CDR1 MNHNY, CDR2 SVGAGI (reference sequence). The CDR3 covers 14 residues. With 4 bases removed from V and 2 bases from J, the gap between germline ends came to 9 bases. The CDR3 reads CASSWGRGNQPQHF. For the CDR3, the DNA is TGTGCCAGCAGTTGGGGGCGAGGCAATCAGCCCCAGCATTTT.

The chain has TRBV24-1 and TRBJ2-7, with a tentative D call TRBD2 (6 bases). V was trimmed by 3 bases and J by 0 bases, leaving 11 bases between them. This CDR3 spans 15 amino acids. CDR1 is KGHDR, CDR2 SFDVKD, per germline. The DNA of the CDR3 is TGTGCCACCAGTGATCCGGGGACTGGCTCCTACGAGCAGTACTTC. Translation: CATSDPGTGSYEQYF.

The rearrangement links TRBV10-3 to TRBJ2-5; TRBD2 might be the D (5 bases). The CDR3 is 13 amino acids. V shed 6 bases and J shed 4 bases, with 12 bases lying between them. Germline CDR1 is ENHRY and CDR2 is SYGVKD. For the CDR3, the DNA is TGTGCCATCAGGGCCTCTGGGAGAGAGACCCAGTACTTC. This sequence encodes CAIRASGRETQYF.

This clone has a handful of counts. This rearrangement joins TRBV20-1 to TRBJ2-7; 7 nucleotides agree with TRBD1. The germline CDR1 and CDR2 sequences are DFQATT and SNEGSKA (reference sequence). The junction had 5 bases not matched to a gene; V was cut back by 6 bases and J by 6 bases. This CDR3 has 11 amino acids. For the CDR3, the DNA is TGCAGTGCCCACAGGGGAACCGAGCAGTACTTC. It yields the protein CSAHRGTEQYF.

The table lists this clone with many counts. V is TRBV7-2 and J is TRBJ2-1; D might be TRBD1 (6 bases). Trimming took 2 bases from V and 7 from J, leaving 12 bases between them. This CDR3 is 14 amino acids long. Germline V gives CDR1 SGHTA, CDR2 FQGNSA. The CDR3 loop is CASSLLVRGNEQFF. The CDR3 bases are TGTGCCAGCAGCTTATTGGTAAGGGGGAATGAGCAGTTCTTC.

The chain employs TRBV18 and TRBJ1-4; D is perhaps TRBD1 (5 bases). The CDR3 is made up of 17 amino acids. V was cut by 4 bases and J by 4 bases, with 19 bases left in between. Germline V gene lookup returns CDR1 KGHSH and CDR2 LQKENI. In DNA form, the CDR3 reads TGTGCCAGCTCACTAGTTGGGACCCCGGGGGATAATGAAAAACTGTTTTTT. Translating it yields CASSLVGTPGDNEKLFF.

This chain connects TRBV12-3 or TRBV12-4 to TRBJ2-2; D unclear. V was cut by 3 bases and J by 4 bases, with 6 bases left in between. The CDR3 covers 13 residues. The DNA of the CDR3 is TGTGCCAGCAGTTTGAGAGGCACCGGGGAGCTGTTTTTT. It encodes CASSLRGTGELFF.

The chain links TRBV11-2 to TRBJ2-1, with 15 nucleotides matching TRBD2. The CDR3 covers 19 residues. V dropped 0 bases and J dropped 3; count of bases not matched to a gene: 6. In germline, CDR1 is SGHAT, CDR2 FQNNGV. CDR3: CASSLDKGLAGGHYNEQFF. In DNA form, the CDR3 reads TGTGCCAGCAGCTTAGATAAGGGACTAGCGGGGGGCCACTACAATGAGCAGTTCTTC.

CDR3 region: CASSLGVSGGTYEQYF. CDR3 nucleotide sequence: TGCGCCAGCAGCCTCGGGGTTAGCGGGGGGACCTACGAGCAGTACTTC. This sequence joins TRBV4-3 and TRBJ2-7; 10 nucleotides align to TRBD2. Trimming at V came to 4 bases and at J to 2 bases, leaving 8 bases not matched to a gene. Germline V lookup: CDR1 LGHNA, CDR2 YSLEER. The CDR3 sequence is 16 residues long.

The rearrangement uses TRBV10-2 and TRBJ1-2, with D perhaps matching TRBD1 (5 bases). This CDR3 has 14 amino acids. The germline V and J ends were trimmed by 2 bases and 7 bases, with 14 bases remaining between them. Germline values: CDR1 WSHSY, CDR2 SAAADI. CDR3 bases: TGCGCCAGCAGTGAGGTTCCGGGGGTGGGTGGCTACACCTTC. Translated, it gives CASSEVPGVGGYTF.

J is TRBJ1-6 and V is TRBV30; 8 nucleotides agree with TRBD1. There are 13 residues in the CDR3. The junction had 2 bases not matched to a gene; V was cut back by 5 bases and J by 5 bases. The germline CDR1 and CDR2 sequences are GTSNPN and SVGIG (reference sequence). CDR3 sequence reads: CAWETGDNSPLHF. DNA of the CDR3: TGTGCCTGGGAGACAGGGGATAATTCACCCCTCCACTTT.

The J gene is TRBJ2-1, the V gene TRBV3-1 (or the pseudogene TRBV3-2); 10 bases are shared with TRBD2. The CDR3 length is 15 residues. Germline loops: CDR1 LGHDT, CDR2 YNNKEL (reference sequence). The junction had 4 bases not matched to a gene; V was cut back by 6 bases and J by 2 bases. CDR3: CASRASGGAYNEQFF. The CDR3 DNA is TGTGCCAGCAGAGCCAGCGGGGGGGCCTACAATGAGCAGTTCTTC.

The chain employs TRBV29-1 and TRBJ1-2, with 7 bases fitting TRBD1. Looked up from germline, CDR1 is SQVTM and CDR2 is ANQGSEA. The length of the CDR3 is 15 residues. J was trimmed by 1 base and V by 6 bases; bases with no gene match: 11. The CDR3 sequence is CSVPRSGTDNYGYTF. The DNA for the CDR3 is TGCAGCGTCCCCCGATCCGGGACAGATAACTATGGCTACACCTTC.

Remarks on this clone: The same CDR3 is also encoded by other DNA sequences in this sample. V gene TRBV10-3 combines with J gene TRBJ1-5; 8 positions agree with TRBD1. V was pared by 8 bases and J by 5 bases, with 5 bases of the junction left unmatched. The CDR3 length is 13 residues. Germline V gives CDR1 ENHRY, CDR2 SYGVKD. CDR3 DNA sequence: TGTGCCATCTCCGGGACAGGAGATCAGCCCCAGCATTTT. Its protein is CAISGTGDQPQHF.

The chain combines TRBV5-1 with TRBJ2-1; 10 positions match TRBD1. The CDR3 is 17 residues long. The V and J ends lost 4 bases and 4 bases, in that order; junction bases with no gene match: 11. Germline values: CDR1 SGHRS, CDR2 YFSETQ. The CDR3 region has the DNA TGCGCCAGCAGCCAGATCCCTCGACAGGGGGCTTACAATGAGCAGTTCTTC. Its protein product is CASSQIPRQGAYNEQFF.

This chain's CDR3 is CASSAGQGPYEQYF. The CDR3 DNA reads TGTGCCAGCAGCGCCGGACAGGGACCCTACGAGCAGTACTTC. V and J are TRBV9 and TRBJ2-7; the match to TRBD1 covers 8 bases. Germline V lookup: CDR1 SGDLS, CDR2 YYNGEE. J was trimmed by 2 bases and V by 3 bases; bases with no gene match: 4. This CDR3 has 14 amino acids.

The chain has TRBV6-6 and TRBJ2-2, with TRBD1 matching over 10 bases. The germline gives CDR1 MNHNY, CDR2 SVGAGI (reference sequence). V shed 7 bases, J shed 6 bases, and the junction held 8 bases outside the gene matches. The CDR3 sequence is 15 residues long. The CDR3 DNA is TGTGCCAGCACTCCGGACAGGGGGGAATCCGGGGAGCTGTTTTTT. Protein product: CASTPDRGESGELFF.

This sequence joins TRBV30 and TRBJ1-1, with a weak D call TRBD1 (5 bases). From germline, CDR1 is GTSNPN and CDR2 SVGIG (reference sequence). The V and J ends lost 5 bases and 4 bases respectively, with 14 bases between them. This CDR3 comprises 13 residues. CDR3 sequence (DNA): TGTGCCTGGGATCCGACAGAAGGCACTGAAGCTTTCTTT. Translating gives CAWDPTEGTEAFF.

This clone was found a few times. The gene calls are TRBV5-1 and TRBJ2-2; TRBD1 might be the D (6 bases). Looked up from germline, CDR1 is SGHRS and CDR2 is YFSETQ. Trimming left V 3 bases short and J 8 bases short, with 20 bases between. The CDR3 covers 16 residues. The chain's CDR3 is CASSWDMFVGAGELFF. CDR3 DNA: TGCGCCAGCAGCTGGGACATGTTCGTAGGGGCTGGGGAGCTGTTTTTT. Based on the CDR3 plus reference TRBV5-1 and TRBJ2-2, the full variable domain is KAGVTQTPRYLIKTRGQQVTLSCSPISGHRSVSWYQQTPGQGLQFLFEYFSETQRNKGNFPGRFSGRQFSNSRSEMNVSTLELGDSALYLCASSWDMFVGAGELFFGEGSRLTVL.

The V call is TRBV6-1, the J call TRBJ2-1; tentative D call: TRBD1 (5 bases). The CDR3 consists of 14 residues. V was shortened by 1 base and J by 3 bases, with 7 bases between the two germline ends. The germline CDR1 and CDR2 sequences are MNHNS and SASEGT. CDR3 in amino acids: CASSEGGSYNEQFF. CDR3 DNA sequence: TGTGCCAGCAGTGAAGGGGGCAGCTACAATGAGCAGTTCTTC.

This clone was recorded a few times. The chain couples TRBV5-1 to TRBJ1-2, with D possibly being TRBD1 (5 bases). Trimming removed 3 bases from V and 2 bases from J, with 8 bases in between. This CDR3 spans 13 amino acids. The germline gives CDR1 SGHRS, CDR2 YFSETQ. The CDR3 DNA reads as TGCGCCAGCAGCTCGACAGCGAACTATGGCTACACCTTC. Translating it yields CASSSTANYGYTF.

The chain recombines TRBV5-4 with TRBJ1-2; D possibly corresponds to TRBD1 (5 bases). Germline lookup yields CDR1 SGHNT and CDR2 YYREEE (reference sequence). This CDR3 has 13 amino acids. The V gene lost 5 bases and the J gene lost 8 bases, with 16 bases spanning the gap. The CDR3 nucleotides read TGTGCCAGCAGGGGACTAACGGGGACGGGCTACACCTTC. It translates to CASRGLTGTGYTF.

In its sample, this clone was seen a few times. The rearrangement joins TRBV25-1 to TRBJ1-5; no clear D. Germline-derived CDR1 and CDR2 are MGHDK and SYGVNS. V was shortened by 3 bases and J by 1 base, with 10 bases between the two germline ends. The CDR3 is made up of 15 amino acids. In nucleotides, the CDR3 is TGTGCCAGCAGTGATGGAGGAGGGAGCAATCAGCCCCAGCATTTT. Encoded protein: CASSDGGGSNQPQHF.

This sequence joins TRBV4-1 and TRBJ2-7; 7 nucleotides agree with TRBD1. The junction had 11 bases not matched to a gene; V was cut back by 0 bases and J by 6 bases. CDR3 length: 16 residues. Germline-derived CDR1 and CDR2 are MGHRA and YSYEKL. The CDR3 loop reads CASSQDVTGFAFEQYF. CDR3 bases: TGCGCCAGCAGCCAAGACGTGACAGGGTTCGCGTTCGAGCAGTACTTC.

The rearrangement links TRBV6-6 to TRBJ2-3; no firm D call. Trimming cost V 5 bases and J 4 bases, with 19 bases left between them. The CDR3 has 16 amino acids. Per germline, CDR1 MNHNY and CDR2 SVGAGI (reference sequence). This chain's CDR3 is CASSRQSLVFPDTQYF. The CDR3 nucleotides are TGTGCCAGCAGTCGACAATCCTTAGTCTTCCCAGATACGCAGTATTTT.

The rearrangement joins TRBV4-1 to TRBJ1-5, with D hard to call. This CDR3 region has 13 residues. CDR1 and CDR2 from the germline V gene are MGHRA and YSYEKL. Trimming removed 8 bases at V and 5 bases at J, with 13 bases between. CDR3 sequence (DNA): TGCGCCAGCGGAGCGCTGTGGGATCAGCCCCAGCATTTT. This translates into CASGALWDQPQHF.

This clone has a single count. The gene calls are TRBV5-5 and TRBJ2-6, with D perhaps matching TRBD1 (5 bases). The V end was cut by 0 bases, the J end by 2 bases, with 6 bases between. Germline CDR1 SGHKS, CDR2 YYEKEE (reference sequence). The CDR3 loop spans 15 amino acids. In DNA, the CDR3 is TGTGCCAGCAGCTTGGCAGGGCCTGGGGCCAACGTCCTGACTTTC. Amino acid sequence: CASSLAGPGANVLTF.